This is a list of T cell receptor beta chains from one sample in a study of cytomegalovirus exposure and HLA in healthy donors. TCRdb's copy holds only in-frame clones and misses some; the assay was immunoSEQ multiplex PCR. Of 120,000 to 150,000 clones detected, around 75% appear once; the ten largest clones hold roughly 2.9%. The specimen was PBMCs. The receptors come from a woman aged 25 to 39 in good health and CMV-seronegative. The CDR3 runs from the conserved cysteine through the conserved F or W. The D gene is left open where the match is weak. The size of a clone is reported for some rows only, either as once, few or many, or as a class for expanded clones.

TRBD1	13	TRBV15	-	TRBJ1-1	TGTGCCACCAGCAGACCGACAGGGGGGGAAGCTTTCTTT	CATSRPTGGEAFF
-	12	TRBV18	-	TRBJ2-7	TGTGCCAGCTCATCGAGCTCCTACGAGCAGTACTTC	CASSSSSYEQYF
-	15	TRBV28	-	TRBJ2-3	TGTGCCAGCAGTTTCGGGTGGTCGTTCGGAGATACGCAGTATTTT	CASSFGWSFGDTQYF
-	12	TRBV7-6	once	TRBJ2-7	TGTGCCAGCAGCCCAGACAGGTACGAGCAGTACTTC	CASSPDRYEQYF
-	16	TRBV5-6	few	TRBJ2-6	TGTGCCAGCAGCTTGGTCCCTACTTCTGGGGCCAACGTCCTGACTTTC	CASSLVPTSGANVLTF
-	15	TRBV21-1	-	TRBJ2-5	TGTGCCAGCAGCAAAGCCCAGGGGTACCAAGAGACCCAGTACTTC	CASSKAQGYQETQYF
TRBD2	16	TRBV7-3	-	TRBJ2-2	TGTGCCAGCAGCTCGCGGACTAGCGGAGACACCGGGGAGCTGTTTTTT	CASSSRTSGDTGELFF
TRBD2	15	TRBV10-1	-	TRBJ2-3	TGCGCCAGCAGTGAGGAGCGGGGAGGCACAGATACGCAGTATTTT	CASSEERGGTDTQYF
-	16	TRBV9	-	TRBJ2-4	TGTGCCAGCAGCGCAAAAGTCCTCGCTAGTAAAAACATTCAGTACTTC	CASSAKVLASKNIQYF
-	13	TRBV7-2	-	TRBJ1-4	TGTGCCAGCAGCAGGGGAAGTAATGAAAAACTGTTTTTT	CASSRGSNEKLFF
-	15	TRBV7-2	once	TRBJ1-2	TGTGCCAGCAGCACAACGGGACACCGAAACTATGGCTACACCTTC	CASSTTGHRNYGYTF
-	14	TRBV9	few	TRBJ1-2	TGTGCCAGCAGCGCCGGGGGGGGTAACTATGGCTACACCTTC	CASSAGGGNYGYTF
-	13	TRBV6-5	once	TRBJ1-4	TGTGCCAGCAGTCCGGGAAGGGATGAAAAACTGTTTTTT	CASSPGRDEKLFF
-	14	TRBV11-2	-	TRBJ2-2	TGTGCCAGCAGCCGTAGGGGGAACACCGGGGAGCTGTTTTTT	CASSRRGNTGELFF
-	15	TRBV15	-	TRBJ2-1	TGTGCCACCAGCAGAGGCGGGTACCTAGTCGATGAGCAGTTCTTC	CATSRGGYLVDEQFF
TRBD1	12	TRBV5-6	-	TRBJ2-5	TGTGCCAGCAGCTGGGGGCGGGGACAGGTTGACTTC	CASSWGRGQVDF
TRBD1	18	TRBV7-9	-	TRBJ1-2	TGTGCCAGCAGCTCTCAAAAAAAAGACAGGGAGAGGTCCTATGGCTACACCTTC	CASSSQKKDRERSYGYTF
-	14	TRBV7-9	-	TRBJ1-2	TGTGCCAGCAGCTTAGTGGCAGGGAAGAATGGCTACACCTTC	CASSLVAGKNGYTF
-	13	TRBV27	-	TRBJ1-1	TGTGCCAGCAGCGCTCTTAGGAACACTGAAGCTTTCTTT	CASSALRNTEAFF
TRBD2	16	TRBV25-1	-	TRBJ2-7	TGTGCCAGCAGTGAGGGGTGGGGGGGGAGGACCTACGAGCAGTACTTC	CASSEGWGGRTYEQYF
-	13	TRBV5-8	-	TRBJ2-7	TGTGCCAGCAGCTTTGCCGCGTCCTACGAGCAGTACTTC	CASSFAASYEQYF
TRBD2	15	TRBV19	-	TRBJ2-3	TGTGCCAGTAGTTCTAGCGGGGTAAGCACAGATACGCAGTATTTT	CASSSSGVSTDTQYF
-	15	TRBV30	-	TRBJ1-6	TGTGCCTGGAGTGTTATGGGGGGGAATAATTCACCCCTCCACTTT	CAWSVMGGNNSPLHF
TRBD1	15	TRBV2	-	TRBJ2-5	TGTGCCAGCAGTGTCCGGGACAGGGGGCTAAAGACCCAGTACTTC	CASSVRDRGLKTQYF
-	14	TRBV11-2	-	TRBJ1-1	TGTGCCAGCAGCTTCGGTACAGGGCTCACTGAAGCTTTCTTT	CASSFGTGLTEAFF
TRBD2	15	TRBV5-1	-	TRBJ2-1	TGCGCCAGCAGCTTTCTTAGCGGGCCGGCGAATGAGCAGTTCTTC	CASSFLSGPANEQFF
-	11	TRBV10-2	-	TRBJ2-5	TGCGCCAGCAGTGCCCGAGAGACCCAGTACTTC	CASSARETQYF
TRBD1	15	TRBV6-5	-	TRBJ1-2	TGTGCCAGCAGTTACTCGGGACAGACAAACTATGGCTACACCTTC	CASSYSGQTNYGYTF
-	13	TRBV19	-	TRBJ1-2	TGTGCCAGTAGTACTACAGGCGTTACTGGCTACACCTTC	CASSTTGVTGYTF
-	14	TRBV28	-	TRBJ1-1	TGTGCCAGCAGTTTACAGGGTTTGGGGTATGAAGCTTTCTTT	CASSLQGLGYEAFF
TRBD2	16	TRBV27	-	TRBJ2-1	TGTGCCAGCACGGGGGGTCAGGCCGGCATATACAATGAGCAGTTCTTC	CASTGGQAGIYNEQFF
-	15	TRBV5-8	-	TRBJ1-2	TGTGCCAGCAGCTTGTCTGGACAGTCGACTTATGGCTACACCTTC	CASSLSGQSTYGYTF
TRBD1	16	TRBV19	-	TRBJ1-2	TGTGCCAGTAGTCTTACCGGGACAGGGCTTACCTATGGCTACACCTTC	CASSLTGTGLTYGYTF
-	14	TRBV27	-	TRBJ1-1	TGTGCCAGCAGCTTGGGGCGGCCTAACACTGAAGCTTTCTTT	CASSLGRPNTEAFF
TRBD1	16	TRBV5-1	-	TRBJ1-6	TGCGCCAGCAGCTTCGGCGGACAGGGAAATAATTCACCCCTCCACTTT	CASSFGGQGNNSPLHF
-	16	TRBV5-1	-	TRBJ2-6	TGCGCCAGCAGCTCGTCGACAGTCCCCCGGGCCAACGTCCTGACTTTC	CASSSSTVPRANVLTF
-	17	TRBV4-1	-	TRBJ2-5	TGCGCCAGCAGCCAAGGTGCCAGTTTGTCTTCCCAAGAGACCCAGTACTTC	CASSQGASLSSQETQYF
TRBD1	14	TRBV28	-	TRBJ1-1	TGTGCCAGCAGTTTATGGGGACAGCTTCGGGAAGCTTTCTTT	CASSLWGQLREAFF
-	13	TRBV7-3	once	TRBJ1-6	TGTGCCAGCAGCTTAGGCAAAAGTTCACCCCTCCACTTT	CASSLGKSSPLHF
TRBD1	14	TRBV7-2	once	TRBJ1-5	TGTGCCAGCAGCTTAGTCGACAGGGGCCAGCCCCAGCATTTT	CASSLVDRGQPQHF
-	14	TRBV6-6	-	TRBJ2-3	TGTGCCAGCAGTTTTAGCAGTCGCACAGATACGCAGTATTTT	CASSFSSRTDTQYF
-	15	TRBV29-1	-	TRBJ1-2	TGCAGCGTTGTAATAGGGGGGGGCTTTGACTATGGCTACACCTTC	CSVVIGGGFDYGYTF
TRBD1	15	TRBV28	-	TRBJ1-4	TGTGCCAGCAGTCTCACAGGGGTGAGTGGTGAAAAACTGTTTTTT	CASSLTGVSGEKLFF
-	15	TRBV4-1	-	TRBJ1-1	TGCGCCAGCAGCCAAGAAGGGAGGGGGTACACTGAAGCTTTCTTT	CASSQEGRGYTEAFF
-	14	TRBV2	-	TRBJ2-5	TGTGCCAGATCCCGAGACAGATCTCCGGGGACCCAGTACTTC	CARSRDRSPGTQYF
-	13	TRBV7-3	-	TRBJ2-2	TGTGCCAGCAGCCTCACTAGGAACGGGGAGCTGTTTTTT	CASSLTRNGELFF
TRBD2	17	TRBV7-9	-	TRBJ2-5	TGTGCCAGCAGCTTAGGGACTAGCGGGAGAAGAGGAGAGACCCAGTACTTC	CASSLGTSGRRGETQYF
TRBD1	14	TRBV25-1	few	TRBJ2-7	TGTGCCAGCAGTCCACGGACAGGGGAGAGCGAGCAGTACTTC	CASSPRTGESEQYF
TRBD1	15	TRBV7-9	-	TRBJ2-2	TGTGCCAGCGGGATACAGGGGATGGACACCGGGGAGCTGTTTTTT	CASGIQGMDTGELFF
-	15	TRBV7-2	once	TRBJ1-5	TGTGCCAGCAGCTTCGGAGGGACTGGCAATCAGCCCCAGCATTTT	CASSFGGTGNQPQHF
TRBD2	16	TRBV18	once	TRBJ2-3	TGTGCCAGCTCACCCTACAGCGGGGGGGCCTCACTTACGCAGTATTTT	CASSPYSGGASLTQYF
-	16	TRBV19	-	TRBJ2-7	TGTGCCAGTAGTAGCAAAGGGGTTCCAGGCTACTACGAGCAGTACTTC	CASSSKGVPGYYEQYF
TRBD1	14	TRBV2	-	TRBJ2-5	TGTGCCAGCAGTCTAGACAGGGGACAAGAGACCCAGTACTTC	CASSLDRGQETQYF
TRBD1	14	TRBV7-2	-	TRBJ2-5	TGTGCCAGCAGCCTGGACAGGACAGGGGAGACCCAGTACTTC	CASSLDRTGETQYF
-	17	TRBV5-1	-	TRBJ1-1	TGCGCCAGCAGCTCGCTCGGGGGTTCGGGCGGGAACACTGAAGCTTTCTTT	CASSSLGGSGGNTEAFF
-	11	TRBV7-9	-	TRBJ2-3	TGTGCCAGCAGCTTTCGGGACATAAAGTATTTT	CASSFRDIKYF
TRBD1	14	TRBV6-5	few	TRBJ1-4	TGTGCCAGCAGCGTTAACAGGGGTAATGAAAAACTGTTTTTT	CASSVNRGNEKLFF
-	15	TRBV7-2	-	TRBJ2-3	TGTGCCAGCAGCTTTTGGGCGGGCCCCACAGATACGCAGTATTTT	CASSFWAGPTDTQYF
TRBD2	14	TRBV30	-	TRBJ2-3	TGTGCCTGGAGTGTAATAGCGGGGGATGGTACGCAGTATTTT	CAWSVIAGDGTQYF
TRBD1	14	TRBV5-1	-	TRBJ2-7	TGCGCCAGCAGCGTTAACAGGGGCACCTACGAGCAGTACTTC	CASSVNRGTYEQYF